The 12 T cell receptor beta chains listed next were all sequenced from one sample in a study of cytomegalovirus exposure and HLA in healthy donors. Use of 60 Vbeta and 13 Jbeta primers characterized the PCR. Libraries were prepared by immunoSEQ multiplex PCR; TCRdb keeps only in-frame clonotypes and omits some of them. The sample includes more than 95,000 clones, around 76% of them seen just once. The sequencing input was PBMCs. The receptor source for this set is a man aged 50-59 years in good health and CMV-seropositive.

This chain uses TRBV7-6 with TRBJ2-7, with D possibly being TRBD1 (6 bases). V dropped 1 base and J dropped 2 bases, with 12 bases sitting between them. The CDR3 length is 15 residues. Per the germline V gene, CDR1 is SGHVS and CDR2 is FNYEAQ. CDR3 bases: TGTGCCAGCAGCTTAGATGAGGACAGCCCCTACGAGCAGTACTTC. The encoded protein is CASSLDEDSPYEQYF.

The sample holds a few counts of this clone. The chain uses TRBV4-2 and TRBJ1-5; D is uncertain. V lost 0 bases and J lost 7, with 7 bases in between. Germline values: CDR1 LGHNA, CDR2 YNFKEQ. CDR3 length: 13 residues. CDR3 amino acids: CASSQDFPQPQHF. CDR3 DNA sequence: TGTGCCAGCAGCCAAGACTTCCCCCAGCCCCAGCATTTT.

The gene calls are TRBV14 and TRBJ2-5, with D perhaps matching TRBD2 (6 bases). The V gene lost 4 bases and the J gene lost 7 bases, with 22 bases spanning the gap. Germline-derived CDR1 and CDR2 are SGHDN and FVKESK. The CDR3 has 16 residues. The CDR3 sequence is CASSLRRLVVKGTQYF. In DNA form, the CDR3 reads TGTGCCAGCAGCCTCCGGCGACTAGTCGTAAAAGGGACCCAGTACTTC.

J is TRBJ2-7 and V is TRBV12-5; 9 bases are a match to TRBD1. V lost 5 bases and J lost 3; bases outside the gene matches: 8. Germline V gives CDR1 LGHNT, CDR2 FRNRAP. The CDR3 covers 15 residues. CDR3 region: CASGPGATGGYEQYF. CDR3 DNA: TGTGCTAGTGGTCCCGGGGCGACAGGGGGCTACGAGCAGTACTTC.

This chain uses TRBV11-2 with TRBJ1-6; D is unclear. V lost 3 bases, J lost 9 bases, and 24 bases lay in between. Germline lookup yields CDR1 SGHAT and CDR2 FQNNGV. This CDR3 region has 18 residues. The CDR3 DNA is TGTGCCAGCAGCTTTAGGAGAAGAGAATTTTTCGTGGGTTCACCCCTCCACTTT. The encoded protein is CASSFRRREFFVGSPLHF.

The genes are TRBV18 and TRBJ2-7; TRBD1 agrees at 9 bases. The CDR3 covers 15 residues. Unmatched junction bases numbered 6, after V lost 3 bases and J lost 3 bases. Germline V gene data show CDR1 as KGHSH and CDR2 as LQKENI. The CDR3 nucleotides are TGTGCCAGCTCACCCCTAACAGGGGGCGGCTACGAGCAGTACTTC. Amino acid sequence: CASSPLTGGGYEQYF. The full variable domain, in which reference TRBV18 and TRBJ2-7 provide the parts outside the CDR3, is NAGVMQNPRHLVRRRGQEARLRCSPMKGHSHVYWYRQLPEEGLKFMVYLQKENIIDESGMPKERFSAEFPKEGPSILRIQQVVRGDSAAYFCASSPLTGGGYEQYFGPGTRLTVT.

Details on this clone: The same CDR3 arises from other DNA sequences in this sample as well. This chain's CDR3 is CASSAEWARQGGGYTF. Written as DNA, the CDR3 is TGTGCCAGCAGCGCGGAGTGGGCTAGGCAGGGGGGAGGTTACACCTTC. This chain joins TRBV7-8 and TRBJ1-2, with 7 bases lining up with TRBD1. Germline lookup yields CDR1 SGHVS and CDR2 FQNEAQ. With 5 bases clipped from V and 11 bases from J, the junction kept 20 bases outside the gene matches. The CDR3 spans 16 residues.

The J gene is TRBJ1-6, the V gene TRBV10-1, with D perhaps matching TRBD1 (6 bases). The V end lost 2 bases, the J end lost 7 bases, and 9 bases lay between the germline ends. The CDR3 consists of 14 residues. Germline V gene data show CDR1 as WNHNN and CDR2 as SYGVQD (reference sequence). CDR3 in DNA: TGCGCCAGCAGTGAGGGGCAGGGGAATTCACCCCTCCACTTT. Amino acids: CASSEGQGNSPLHF.

In its sample, this clone was seen a few times. The rearrangement joins TRBV18 to TRBJ1-4; D unresolved. The ends were cut back, 11 bases at V and 4 bases at J, with 17 bases in the middle. Germline-derived CDR1 and CDR2 are KGHSH and LQKENI. The CDR3 is 14 residues long. In DNA, the CDR3 is TGTGCCTCCCAGCGCACCGAGGGTAATGAAAAACTGTTTTTT. It encodes CASQRTEGNEKLFF.

This clone was counted a few times. J is TRBJ2-2 and V is TRBV7-7, with TRBD2 matching over 7 bases. This CDR3 region has 16 residues. Losses at the gene ends were 5 bases for V and 5 bases for J; bases not matched to a gene: 11. The V gene's germline CDR1 is SSHAT and CDR2 FNYEAQ (reference sequence). CDR3 nucleotide sequence: TGTGCCAGCAGCCCGCTCCCGGGGGGTGCTACCGGGGAGCTGTTTTTT. Protein: CASSPLPGGATGELFF.

This sequence joins TRBV5-1 and TRBJ1-3; 7 nucleotides match TRBD1. The CDR3 consists of 15 residues. Per germline, CDR1 SGHRS and CDR2 YFSETQ. Trimming took 4 bases from V and 4 from J; bases not matched to a gene: 8. CDR3 coding DNA: TGCGCCAGCAGCCCCGAGACAGGGCCCGGAAACACCATATATTTT. Translation: CASSPETGPGNTIYF.

This chain connects TRBV2 to TRBJ2-1, with TRBD2 matching over 7 bases. CDR1 and CDR2 from the germline V gene are SNHLY and FYNNEI. The CDR3 is 16 residues long. The trim removed 4 bases at V and 7 bases at J, leaving 13 bases unmatched. In DNA, the CDR3 is TGTGCCAGCAGTGCGGGGACTAAAGGGCCTGGGAATGAGCAGTTCTTC. Translated, it gives CASSAGTKGPGNEQFF.